Listed here are 6 T cell receptor beta chains from one sample, sequenced in a study of shared clonotypes between healthy human individuals. Clones were read by immunoSEQ multiplex PCR, and TCRdb kept only the in-frame ones, dropping some. Of roughly 100,000 clones in the sample, around 64% are singletons; the top ten hold approximately 25%. The sequenced sample was memory CD8+ T cells sorted from blood. Sample subset: CD45RO+ cells pooled with CCR7-negative TemRA cells. The receptors stem from a woman aged 25 to 39 in good health.

The gene calls are TRBV27 and TRBJ1-5, with 10 bases lining up with TRBD1. The CDR3 length is 14 residues. V trimming: 6 bases; J trimming: 7 bases; junction bases outside the gene matches: 6. Germline lookup yields CDR1 MNHEY and CDR2 SMNVEV (reference sequence). The DNA for the CDR3 is TGTGCCAGCAGGAAAGGACAGGGGGAGCAGCCCCAGCATTTT. It encodes CASRKGQGEQPQHF.

The chain uses TRBV7-9 and TRBJ2-1; no clear D. Germline lookup yields CDR1 SEHNR and CDR2 FQNEAQ (reference sequence). CDR3 size: 13 residues. The V gene lost 1 base and the J gene lost 15 bases, with 16 bases spanning the gap. The CDR3 nucleotides are TGTGCCAGCAGCTTAGGGACCTACCAACCGGGGTTCTTC. Translated: CASSLGTYQPGFF.

This chain links TRBV6-5 with TRBJ1-1; D call uncertain. Trimming took 0 bases from V and 4 from J, leaving 9 bases between them. The CDR3 is 14 amino acids. Per germline, CDR1 MNHEY and CDR2 SVGAGI. CDR3 DNA sequence: TGTGCCAGCAGTTACTCACTCCTGAGCACTGAAGCTTTCTTT. Translating gives CASSYSLLSTEAFF.

In this sample, this clone turned up once. The CDR3 DNA sequence: TGTGCCAGCAGCTTAGTCGACGCCTCCTACGAGCAGTACTTC. Amino acids: CASSLVDASYEQYF. The gene calls are TRBV11-2 and TRBJ2-5, with no clear D. The J call is doubtful: the DNA matches TRBJ2-7 better. The CDR3 consists of 14 residues. CDR1 and CDR2 from the germline V gene are SGHAT and FQNNGV.

The gene calls are TRBV15 and TRBJ2-3, with D perhaps matching TRBD2 (5 bases). The V end was cut by 1 base, the J end by 2 bases, with 13 bases between. Germline V CDR1 and CDR2: LNHNV, YYDKDF (reference sequence). This CDR3 comprises 16 residues. The DNA of the CDR3 is TGTGCCACCAGCAGAGTAGCTAGCAGGTCCACAGATACGCAGTATTTT. As protein: CATSRVASRSTDTQYF.

The chain has TRBV6-5 and TRBJ2-2, with D possibly matching TRBD2 (6 bases). The ends were cut back, 6 bases at V and 0 bases at J, with 11 bases in the middle. The germline CDR1 and CDR2 sequences are MNHEY and SVGAGI. This CDR3 has 15 residues. The CDR3 region has the DNA TGTGCCAGCAGCCGCGGGACGTCGAACACCGGGGAGCTGTTTTTT. Its translation is CASSRGTSNTGELFF.